This TCR beta chain stems from a study of CD8 T cells in ankylosing spondylitis. General study points: What seemed typical of ankylosing spondylitis blood was a TCR beta motif built from several highly homologous variants. Significant enrichment of disease-linked clones was reportedly seen in matched ankylosing spondylitis synovial fluid.

The V end lost 8 bases, the J end lost 9 bases, and 14 bases lay between the germline ends. The CDR3 extends over 12 amino acids. This clonotype showed up many times. Antigen unknown. Library preparation for TCR beta used quantitative 5'-RACE with molecular barcodes. Via MiXCR, TCRdb re-called the 5' RACE reads, giving one row per CDR3 protein. The sample lists about 130,000 distinct CDR3 sequences; about a tenth were seen once. This chain links TRBV12-3 or TRBV12-4 with TRBJ1-5; D is ambiguous. This TCR was sampled from a male donor with ankylosing spondylitis or in good health (not recorded which). Source material: blood, either unsorted or a sorted T cell fraction (not recorded which). The CDR3 DNA sequence: TGTGCCAGCGGCTCGGGCTGGGGGCCCCAGCATTTT. It specifies CASGSGWGPQHF.